This T cell receptor (beta chain) was captured in a study of response to subunit inactivated influenza vaccine. Findings and limits, study-wide: Each seasonal influenza vaccination, the authors suggested, recruits few new T cells.

CDR3 size: 13 residues. Trimming pared 9 bases from V and 0 bases from J, leaving 11 bases between. CDR1 and CDR2 from the germline V gene are SNHLY and FYNNEI. Points on this clonotype: What it recognizes is unknown.

TCRdb used MiXCR to reprocess the RT-PCR reads, holding one entry per CDR3 protein. The sample lists roughly 500,000 distinct CDR3 sequences, 25% occurring once. The receptor's source is a man in his fifties or sixties who received an inactivated influenza vaccine. Source: CD4+ T cells sorted from PBMCs, taken roughly 5 days after vaccination. The V call is TRBV2, the J call TRBJ1-1; D is perhaps TRBD1 (6 bases). The CDR3, as DNA: TGTGCCAGTCACAGGGACTTGAACACTGAAGCTTTCTTT. Translating it yields CASHRDLNTEAFF.